The clone carrying this TCR beta chain was observed a handful of times. Its antigen is not identified. The data derive from a study of T-cell memory formation after mild COVID-19. Regarding the study as a whole: A second wave expanding day 15 to 37 was CD4+-biased; contracting clones were balanced. Cross-reactive memory seemingly joined, as some responding clones were found in pre-infection memory.

TCRdb re-analysed the 5' RACE reads in MiXCR, keeping a single row per CDR3 protein. Among some 320,000 distinct CDR3 sequences listed, around an eighth were seen once. V was clipped by 5 bases and J by 7 bases, with 22 bases between them. The CDR3 runs to 16 residues. Germline V CDR1 and CDR2: SGHTA, FQGNSA. Sequencing was done on a sample of PBMCs or a T cell subset sorted from them (not recorded which). The chain links TRBV7-2 to TRBJ2-3; either TRBD1 or TRBD2 may supply D (5 bases each). This clonotype was sampled from a man between 18 and 29 years old who had mild COVID-19 (a few samples of this study predate the infection). Cell type and time point are not known. As DNA, the CDR3 is TGTGCCAGCAGCCCATTAGGGACCGGGATTGTAAATACGCAGTATTTT. Its translation is CASSPLGTGIVNTQYF.